Shown below are 2 T cell receptor beta chains from a single sample sequenced in a study of PD-L1 blockade in urothelial cancer. The assay was immunoSEQ multiplex PCR, and TCRdb's table has in-frame clones only and misses some. The table includes around 86,000 clones, over 80% detected once. Noted time point: pretreatment peripheral blood. The source was PBMCs, collected around atezolizumab (anti-PD-L1) treatment. The receptors were sampled from a man between 40 and 49 years old with urothelial cancer.

The chain recombines TRBV27 with TRBJ1-1; 8 bases line up with TRBD1. The CDR3 has 14 amino acids. CDR1 MNHEY and CDR2 SMNVEV come from the germline V gene (reference sequence). The V segment lost 6 bases and the J segment 4 bases; nucleotides outside the gene matches: 7. CDR3 protein: CASRDREWGTEAFF. CDR3 bases: TGTGCCAGCAGGGACAGGGAATGGGGCACTGAAGCTTTCTTT.

This clone was counted only a few times. The chain links TRBV30 to TRBJ1-1; D uncertain. Between the trimmed V and J ends, which lost 0 bases and 0 bases, there was a span of 5 bases. Germline CDR1 and CDR2: GTSNPN and SVGIG (reference sequence). This CDR3 region has 13 residues. The DNA for the CDR3 is TGTGCCTGGAGTGTCACATTGAACACTGAAGCTTTCTTT. Its protein is CAWSVTLNTEAFF.